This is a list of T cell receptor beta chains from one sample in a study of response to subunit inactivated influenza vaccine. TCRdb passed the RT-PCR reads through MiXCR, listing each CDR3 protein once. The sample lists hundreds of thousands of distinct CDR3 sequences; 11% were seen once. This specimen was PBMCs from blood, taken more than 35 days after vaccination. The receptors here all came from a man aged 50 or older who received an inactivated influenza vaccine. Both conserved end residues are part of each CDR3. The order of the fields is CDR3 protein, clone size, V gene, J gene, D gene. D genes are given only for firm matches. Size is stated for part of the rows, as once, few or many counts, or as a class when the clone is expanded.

CDR3: CASSRAAGELFF
size: NA
V: TRBV5-6
J: TRBJ2-2
D: NA

CDR3: CASGQGGEKLFF
size: NA
V: TRBV15
J: TRBJ1-4
D: NA

CDR3: CASSPSGTVNTEAFF
size: few
V: TRBV5-5
J: TRBJ1-1
D: NA

CDR3: CASMRPGQGHATQYF
size: NA
V: TRBV28
J: TRBJ2-3
D: TRBD1

CDR3: CASSEASGLAGVEQFF
size: NA
V: TRBV2
J: TRBJ2-1
D: TRBD2

CDR3: CASSLAPSGPNYGYTF
size: NA
V: TRBV5-1
J: TRBJ1-2
D: NA

CDR3: CASSLRDYPEQYF
size: NA
V: TRBV7-9
J: TRBJ2-7
D: TRBD2

CDR3: CASSIALFANTGELFF
size: NA
V: TRBV19
J: TRBJ2-2
D: NA

CDR3: CAISLPSPTGELFF
size: NA
V: TRBV10-3
J: TRBJ2-2
D: NA

CDR3: CASSQLYGYTF
size: few
V: TRBV12-3/TRBV12-4
J: TRBJ1-2
D: NA